This T cell receptor (beta chain) comes out of a study of shared clonotypes between healthy human individuals. A note on this clone: Its cognate antigen is unknown. This sample includes further DNA sequences coding for the same CDR3.

V shed 0 bases and J shed 4 bases, with 4 bases lying between them. The CDR3 is 11 residues long. Germline-derived CDR1 and CDR2 are DFQATT and SNEGSKA (reference sequence). The repertoire was sequenced with immunoSEQ multiplex PCR; TCRdb's copy has only in-frame clones and lacks some. In the table there are 1,500,000 or so clones, 98% of which are singletons. Study observations and caveats: About 5% was the fraction of naive CD4 clonotypes found shared across a few donors. Investigators expected sequencing depth to affect clonotype sharing among donors.

Donors, healthy HIV-negative adults, lacked recent acute infections or vaccinations. This TCR was sampled from a man aged 25-45 years in good health. The gene calls are TRBV20-1 and TRBJ2-7, with D hard to call. Sequenced: naive CD4+ T cells sorted from blood. As for subset: CD45RA+ positively selected. This chain's CDR3 is CSARERYEQYF. The CDR3 nucleotides read TGCAGTGCTAGAGAGCGGTACGAGCAGTACTTC.